This TCR beta chain was obtained from a study of cytomegalovirus exposure and HLA in healthy donors. Overall study context: Around 85 million unique TCR sequences came from HLA-typed donors in an early release.

Study outcomes and limitations: Fewer N-insertions than the 666-donor mean were reportedly shown by an Asian-associated ancestry cluster in a later analysis.

Unmatched junction bases numbered 10, after V lost 5 bases and J lost 3 bases. CDR3 length: 15 amino acids. Germline V gene lookup returns CDR1 SGHAT and CDR2 FQNNGV. This clone has a handful of counts. As yet, its antigen is unknown. The primer mix had 60 Vbeta and 13 Jbeta primers. Sequenced by immunoSEQ multiplex PCR; TCRdb stores in-frame clones only, minus some. The sample shows about 130,000 clones, 8.5% of them seen only once. This rearrangement joins TRBV11-2 to TRBJ2-7; 7 nucleotides match TRBD2. The sequenced material came from PBMCs. The receptor comes from a man in his forties in good health and CMV-seronegative. The CDR3 DNA reads as TGTGCCAGCAGCCATACTAGCGACCCAGGCTACGAGCAGTACTTC. It specifies CASSHTSDPGYEQYF.